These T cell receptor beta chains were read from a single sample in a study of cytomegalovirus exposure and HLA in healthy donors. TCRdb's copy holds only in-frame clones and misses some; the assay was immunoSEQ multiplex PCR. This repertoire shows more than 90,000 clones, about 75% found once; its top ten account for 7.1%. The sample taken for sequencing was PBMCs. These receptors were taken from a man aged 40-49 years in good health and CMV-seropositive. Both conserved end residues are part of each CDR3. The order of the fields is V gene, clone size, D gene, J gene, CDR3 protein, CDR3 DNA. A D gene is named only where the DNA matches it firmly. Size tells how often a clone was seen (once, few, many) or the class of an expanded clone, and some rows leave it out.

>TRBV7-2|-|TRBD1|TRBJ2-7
CASSRYRGIEQYF
TGTGCCAGCAGCCGCTACAGGGGTATCGAGCAGTACTTC
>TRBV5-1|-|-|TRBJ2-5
CASSWDSRETQYF
TGCGCCAGCAGCTGGGACTCAAGGGAGACCCAGTACTTC
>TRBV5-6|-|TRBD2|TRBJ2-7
CASSVSGRSYEQYF
TGTGCCAGCAGCGTTAGCGGGAGGAGCTACGAGCAGTACTTC
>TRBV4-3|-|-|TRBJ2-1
CASSQVGGEQSGIEQFF
TGCGCCAGCAGCCAAGTTGGAGGCGAGCAATCCGGTATTGAGCAGTTCTTC
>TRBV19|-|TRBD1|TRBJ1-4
CASSEGAGVEKLFF
TGTGCCAGTAGCGAGGGGGCCGGAGTTGAAAAACTGTTTTTT
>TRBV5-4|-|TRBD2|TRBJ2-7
CASSLGLAGGYEQYF
TGTGCCAGCAGCTTAGGACTAGCGGGGGGCTACGAGCAGTACTTC
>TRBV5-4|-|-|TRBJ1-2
CASSLRRGYGYTF
TGTGCCAGCAGCTTGCGCAGGGGCTATGGCTACACCTTC
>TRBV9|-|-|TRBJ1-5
CASSGDYSNQPQHF
TGTGCCAGCAGCGGGGACTATAGCAATCAGCCCCAGCATTTT
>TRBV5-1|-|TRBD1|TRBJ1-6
CASSLGQGVDPLHF
TGCGCCAGCAGCTTGGGGCAGGGGGTCGACCCCCTCCACTTT
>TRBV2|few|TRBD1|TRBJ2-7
CASSEDRGSYEQYF
TGTGCCAGCAGTGAAGACAGGGGCTCCTACGAGCAGTACTTC
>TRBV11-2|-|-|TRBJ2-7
CASSLVPGSYEQYF
TGTGCCAGCAGCTTAGTACCCGGGTCCTACGAGCAGTACTTC
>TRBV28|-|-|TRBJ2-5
CASSPDSEETQYF
TGTGCCAGCAGCCCCGACAGTGAAGAGACCCAGTACTTC
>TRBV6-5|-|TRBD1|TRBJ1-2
CASSYLTGNAYGYTF
TGTGCCAGCAGTTACTTGACAGGGAATGCCTATGGCTACACCTTC
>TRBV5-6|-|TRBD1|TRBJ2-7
CASSFWGQGTSTYEQYF
TGTGCCAGCAGCTTTTGGGGACAGGGGACTTCAACCTACGAGCAGTACTTC
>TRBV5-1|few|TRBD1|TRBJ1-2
CASSLEGQSYGYTF
TGCGCCAGCAGCTTGGAGGGACAGTCCTATGGCTACACCTTC
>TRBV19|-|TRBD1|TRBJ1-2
CASSADQGGGYTF
TGTGCCAGTTCTGCTGACCAGGGGGGCGGCTACACCTTC
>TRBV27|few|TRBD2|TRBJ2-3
CASSLWQGGSDTQYF
TGTGCCAGCAGTTTATGGCAGGGAGGGTCAGATACGCAGTATTTT
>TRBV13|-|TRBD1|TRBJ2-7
CASGSGQGTYEQYF
TGTGCCAGCGGGTCCGGACAGGGCACCTACGAGCAGTACTTC
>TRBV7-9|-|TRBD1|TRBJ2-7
CASSLRQGPEQYF
TGTGCCAGCAGCCTGAGACAGGGCCCCGAGCAGTACTTC
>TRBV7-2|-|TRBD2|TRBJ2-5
CASSLEVSGGVRETQYF
TGTGCCAGCAGCTTAGAAGTTTCCGGGGGGGTGAGGGAGACCCAGTACTTC
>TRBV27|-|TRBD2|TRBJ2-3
CASSTSGTSGSDTQYF
TGTGCCAGCAGTACCTCCGGGACTAGCGGGTCGGATACGCAGTATTTT
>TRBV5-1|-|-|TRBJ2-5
CASSLRQSPETQYF
TGCGCCAGCAGCCTCCGACAGTCCCCAGAGACCCAGTACTTC
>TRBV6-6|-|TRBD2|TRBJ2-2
CAGGGTGELFF
TGTGCCGGGGGGGGCACCGGGGAGCTGTTTTTT
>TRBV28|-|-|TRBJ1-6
CASRQASPLHF
TGTGCCAGCCGACAGGCCTCACCCCTCCACTTT
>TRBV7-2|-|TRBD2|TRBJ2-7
CASSGLAGAWKPEQYF
TGTGCCAGCAGTGGACTAGCGGGGGCGTGGAAGCCCGAGCAGTACTTC
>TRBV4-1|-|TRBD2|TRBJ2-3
CASSQDTSGSPDTQYF
TGCGCCAGCAGCCAAGATACTAGCGGGAGTCCCGATACGCAGTATTTT
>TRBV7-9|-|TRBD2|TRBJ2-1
CASSPGTTYNEQFF
TGTGCCAGCAGCCCCGGGACTACATACAATGAGCAGTTCTTC
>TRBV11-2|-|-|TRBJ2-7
CASSIPGRYEQYF
TGTGCCAGCAGTATCCCGGGGAGGTACGAGCAGTACTTC
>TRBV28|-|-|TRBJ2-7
CASSSSRGEQYF
TGTGCCAGCAGTTCAAGTCGGGGCGAGCAGTACTTC
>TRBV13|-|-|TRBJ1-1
CASSIGSMNTEAFF
TGTGCCAGCAGCATAGGGAGCATGAACACTGAAGCTTTCTTT